The 29 T cell receptor beta chains below were found in one sample sequenced in a study of T cell responses to AZD1222 COVID-19 vaccine. Sequencing was performed with immunoSEQ multiplex PCR; in TCRdb, only in-frame clones are kept and a portion is missing. The table lists over 150,000 clones, about 90% of them singletons, with 2.6% in the top ten. This sample comprised peripheral blood, obtained on day 0 of AZD1222 vaccination. These receptor sequences come from an adult in good health.

The chain carries TRBV5-1 and TRBJ2-2; D is undetermined. Trimming left V 0 bases short and J 8 bases short, with 5 bases between. Germline-derived CDR1 and CDR2 are SGHRS and YFSETQ. This CDR3 comprises 12 residues. The CDR3 loop is CASSLDVGELFF. CDR3 sequence (DNA): TGCGCCAGCAGCTTGGACGTAGGGGAGCTGTTTTTT.

The chain joins TRBV9 to TRBJ2-1; 7 bases fit TRBD2. Germline-derived CDR1 and CDR2 are SGDLS and YYNGEE. The CDR3 extends over 14 amino acids. V was pared by 8 bases and J by 1 base, with 6 bases of the junction left unmatched. CDR3 loop: CASASGISYNEQFF. CDR3 in DNA: TGTGCCAGTGCCAGCGGGATTTCCTACAATGAGCAGTTCTTC.

The chain couples TRBV11-3 to TRBJ1-3; no firm D call. V was clipped by 0 bases and J by 3 bases, with 6 bases between them. This CDR3 has 14 amino acids. In germline, CDR1 is SGHNT, CDR2 YENEEA. Here the CDR3 reads CASSLDHGGNTIYF. In DNA form, the CDR3 reads TGTGCCAGCAGCTTAGATCACGGTGGAAACACCATATATTTT.

V gene TRBV6-5 combines with J gene TRBJ2-2; D remains ambiguous. Trimming shortened V by 2 bases and J by 1 base, and 5 bases separated the two germline ends. The germline V gene encodes CDR1 MNHEY and CDR2 SVGAGI. The CDR3 has 14 amino acids. The CDR3 nucleotides read TGTGCCAGCAGTTACAGGGAGAACACCGGGGAGCTGTTTTTT. Translated, it gives CASSYRENTGELFF.

V usage is TRBV18 and J usage is TRBJ2-7, with 9 bases identical to TRBD2. There are 15 residues in the CDR3. CDR1 is KGHSH, CDR2 LQKENI, per germline. Trimming took 3 bases from V and 5 from J; bases not matched to a gene: 8. This chain's CDR3 is CASSPIAGGEDEQYF. The CDR3 coding sequence is TGTGCCAGCTCACCTATTGCGGGAGGGGAGGACGAGCAGTACTTC.

The V call is TRBV9, the J call TRBJ2-1; 10 bases map to TRBD2. This CDR3 comprises 16 residues. Trimming took 4 bases from V and 1 from J; bases not matched to a gene: 5. Germline V lookup: CDR1 SGDLS, CDR2 YYNGEE. The CDR3: CASSPETSGSYNEQFF. DNA for the CDR3: TGTGCCAGCAGCCCCGAGACTAGCGGGTCCTACAATGAGCAGTTCTTC.

This clone was counted a few times. V and J are TRBV19 and TRBJ2-1; D remains ambiguous. V was clipped by 0 bases and J by 10 bases, with 13 bases between them. This CDR3 comprises 14 residues. CDR1 is LNHDA and CDR2 is SQIVND in the germline V gene (reference sequence). Here the CDR3 DNA reads TGTGCCAGTAGTATAGATTCTCTTTACGGGGAGCAGTTCTTC. Translation: CASSIDSLYGEQFF.

The rearrangement uses TRBV6-2 or TRBV6-3 and TRBJ2-1; 7 positions match TRBD1. The CDR3 totals 17 residues. V gave up 2 bases and J gave up 5 bases; unmatched junction bases: 12. Germline V gene lookup returns CDR1 MNHEY and CDR2 SVGEGT. CDR3 sequence: CASSYDRTGIDDNEQFF. The CDR3 DNA sequence: TGTGCCAGCAGTTACGATCGGACAGGTATTGATGACAATGAGCAGTTCTTC.

V usage is TRBV21-1 and J usage is TRBJ2-7; TRBD2, the table's D call, was not compared with the DNA. TRBV21-1 is assigned pseudogene status. This CDR3 has 15 residues. CDR3 DNA: TGTGCCAGCAGCAAAGCTAGCGGGAGAAGCTACGAGCAGTACTTC. Residues: CASSKASGRSYEQYF.

The rearrangement links TRBV28 to TRBJ2-7; D gene uncertain. CDR1 and CDR2 from the germline V gene are MDHEN and SYDVKM. There are 11 residues in the CDR3. Trimming cost V 5 bases and J 7 bases, with 9 bases left between them. The CDR3 DNA follows: TGTGCCAGCAGTCCCTTAAGGGAGCAGTACTTC. Translating gives CASSPLREQYF.

V gene TRBV5-1 combines with J gene TRBJ2-5; 9 positions match TRBD2. Germline loops: CDR1 SGHRS, CDR2 YFSETQ. CDR3 length: 13 amino acids. The junction had 8 bases not matched to a gene; V was cut back by 5 bases and J by 9 bases. The CDR3 loop reads CASSQGTSWSQYF. In DNA form, the CDR3 reads TGCGCCAGCAGTCAGGGGACTAGCTGGTCCCAGTACTTC.

V usage is TRBV11-2 and J usage is TRBJ2-1; D is uncertain. Germline V gene sequence: CDR1 SGHAT, CDR2 FQNNGV. There are 11 residues in the CDR3. Trimming pared 3 bases from V and 5 bases from J, leaving 2 bases between. The DNA for the CDR3 is TGTGCCAGCAGCTTCCACAATGAGCAGTTCTTC. It translates to CASSFHNEQFF.

The J gene is TRBJ1-2, the V gene TRBV14; D not resolved. The CDR3 has 14 residues. CDR1 SGHDN and CDR2 FVKESK come from the germline V gene. Trimming removed 1 base at V and 0 bases at J, with 6 bases between. CDR3 in DNA: TGTGCCAGCAGCCAAGTTCAGACTAACTATGGCTACACCTTC. Translation: CASSQVQTNYGYTF.

The V call is TRBV9, the J call TRBJ1-2, with D maybe TRBD1 (5 bases). V was clipped by 0 bases and J by 5 bases, with 14 bases between them. CDR1 SGDLS and CDR2 YYNGEE come from the germline V gene. The CDR3 consists of 15 residues. CDR3 protein: CASSVGPTEGYGYTF. CDR3 bases: TGTGCCAGCAGCGTAGGTCCCACAGAGGGGTATGGCTACACCTTC.

The chain carries TRBV7-6 and TRBJ2-3, with 10 bases that match TRBD2. Per germline, CDR1 SGHVS and CDR2 FNYEAQ. Unmatched junction bases numbered 3, after V lost 3 bases and J lost 0 bases. This CDR3 comprises 16 residues. In DNA form, the CDR3 reads TGTGCCAGCAGCTTTGTGACTAGCGGGAGCACAGATACGCAGTATTTT. Translated, it gives CASSFVTSGSTDTQYF.

The V and J genes are TRBV5-1 and TRBJ1-4; no reliable D call. This CDR3 is built from 17 residues. Germline assignment: CDR1 SGHRS and CDR2 YFSETQ. V lost 4 bases and J 2 bases, leaving 18 bases between the germline ends. The CDR3 DNA sequence: TGCGCCAGCAGCCCCCGGCCCGAGGGTACCACTAATGAAAAACTGTTTTTT. It codes for CASSPRPEGTTNEKLFF.

This chain links TRBV7-2 with TRBJ1-2, with 11 bases lining up with TRBD1. The CDR3 runs to 14 residues. V lost 5 bases to trimming and J lost 7 bases; unmatched junction nucleotides: 6. Per germline, CDR1 SGHTA and CDR2 FQGNSA. Here the CDR3 DNA reads TGTGCCAGCAGCGGGACAGGGGGTTTAGGTGGCTACACCTTC. The encoded protein is CASSGTGGLGGYTF.

V and J are TRBV28 and TRBJ1-1; possibly TRBD1 for D (5 bases). V lost 5 bases and J 6 bases, leaving 25 bases between the germline ends. CDR1 and CDR2 from the germline V gene are MDHEN and SYDVKM. The CDR3 covers 17 residues. The CDR3 is CASSRTGTPQKLAEAFF. The CDR3 bases are TGTGCCAGCAGTCGAACTGGGACTCCCCAAAAACTGGCTGAAGCTTTCTTT.

This chain uses TRBV14 with TRBJ1-2; 8 nucleotides match TRBD1. Germline loops: CDR1 SGHDN, CDR2 FVKESK. The CDR3 totals 14 residues. V dropped 4 bases and J dropped 2; count of bases not matched to a gene: 3. Here the CDR3 reads CASSRDRQNYGYTF. CDR3 DNA: TGTGCCAGCAGCCGGGACAGGCAGAACTATGGCTACACCTTC.

This chain joins TRBV5-5 and TRBJ1-1, with no clear D. The germline CDR1 and CDR2 sequences are SGHKS and YYEKEE (reference sequence). The CDR3 has 15 amino acids. V was shortened by 5 bases and J by 0 bases, with 14 bases between the two germline ends. In DNA, the CDR3 is TGTGCCAGCAGGACAAACCTCGCCATGAACACTGAAGCTTTCTTT. It is translated as CASRTNLAMNTEAFF.

V is TRBV10-3 and J is TRBJ2-7, with D hard to call. The ends were cut back, 3 bases at V and 1 base at J, with 10 bases in the middle. CDR1 is ENHRY, CDR2 SYGVKD, per germline. The CDR3 spans 14 residues. In nucleotides, the CDR3 is TGTGCCATCAGTGAACCCGCTGGATCCTACGAGCAGTACTTC. This encodes CAISEPAGSYEQYF.

This sequence joins TRBV19 and TRBJ1-3; D is uncertain. V was clipped by 5 bases and J by 2 bases, with 13 bases between them. Germline V gene data show CDR1 as LNHDA and CDR2 as SQIVND (reference sequence). The CDR3 consists of 15 residues. CDR3 bases: TGTGCCAGTAGTCATGGCAAGACCGCTGGAAACACCATATATTTT. This encodes CASSHGKTAGNTIYF. Supplemented by reference TRBV19 and TRBJ1-3, the full variable domain reads DGGITQSPKYLFRKEGQNVTLSCEQNLNHDAMYWYRQDPGQGLRLIYYSQIVNDFQKGDIAEGYSVSREKKESFPLTVTSAQKNPTAFYLCASSHGKTAGNTIYFGEGSWLTVV.

The chain employs TRBV23-1 and TRBJ2-2; TRBD1 is a possible D gene (6 bases). TRBV23-1 is classed as an ORF, of uncertain function. The CDR3 is made up of 19 amino acids. V lost 5 bases to trimming and J lost 3 bases, with 25 bases between them. The CDR3 nucleotides are TGCGCCAGCAGTGGACAGCGGACGAGACAGGAGGAACACACCGGGGAGCTGTTTTTT. It translates to CASSGQRTRQEEHTGELFF.

V usage is TRBV10-2 and J usage is TRBJ2-1; D is uncertain. CDR3 length equals 14 residues. Germline lookup yields CDR1 WSHSY and CDR2 SAAADI. Deletions cut 3 bases from V and 2 bases from J, with 8 bases between. The CDR3 here is CASSDWVTYNEQFF. CDR3 sequence (DNA): TGCGCCAGCAGTGATTGGGTAACCTACAATGAGCAGTTCTTC.

This sequence joins TRBV7-8 and TRBJ2-5, with D maybe TRBD1 (6 bases). The V gene lost 1 base and the J gene lost 7 bases, with 19 bases spanning the gap. The CDR3 loop spans 16 amino acids. CDR1 and CDR2 from the germline V gene are SGHVS and FQNEAQ. CDR3 nucleotides: TGTGCCAGCAGCTTAGGAGGGGGAGCCCTCTTTGGGACCCAGTACTTC. Protein: CASSLGGGALFGTQYF.

The chain has TRBV15 and TRBJ2-1, with TRBD2 matching over 7 bases. Germline CDR1 reads LNHNV; CDR2 reads YYDKDF (reference sequence). There are 17 residues in the CDR3. V gave up 4 bases and J gave up 1 base; unmatched junction bases: 10. CDR3 DNA sequence: TGTGCCACCAGCAAATCAATAGCGGGTATTTCCTACAATGAGCAGTTCTTC. Its protein product is CATSKSIAGISYNEQFF.

The gene calls are TRBV20-1 and TRBJ2-1, with D possibly being TRBD1 (6 bases). The CDR3 contains 15 residues. CDR1 and CDR2 (germline): DFQATT, SNEGSKA (reference sequence). Trimming cost V 3 bases and J 6 bases, with 18 bases left between them. Here the CDR3 reads CSASLNRGHSNEQFF. The CDR3 region has the DNA TGCAGTGCTAGTCTTAATAGGGGACACTCCAATGAGCAGTTCTTC.

The chain carries TRBV2 and TRBJ2-7; TRBD1 matches 8 bases. The germline V gene encodes CDR1 SNHLY and CDR2 FYNNEI. CDR3 length: 16 amino acids. V lost 4 bases to trimming and J lost 4 bases; unmatched junction nucleotides: 12. In DNA form, the CDR3 reads TGTGCCAGCAGTGTGGGTTCCGGGACAGGCATTTACGAGCAGTACTTC. Its translation is CASSVGSGTGIYEQYF.

The chain carries TRBV3-1 (or the pseudogene TRBV3-2) and TRBJ2-1; a weak D match, TRBD2 (6 bases). Trimming stripped 1 base from V and 5 bases from J, with 15 bases between. This CDR3 region has 16 residues. CDR1 and CDR2 from the germline V gene are LGHDT and YNNKEL (reference sequence). CDR3 DNA sequence: TGTGCCAGCAGCCAAGTTCGAGGGAGGACGCACAATGAGCAGTTCTTC. Translation gives CASSQVRGRTHNEQFF.